The text below deals with one TCR beta chain. What antigen it recognizes has not been identified. No base-level quality is on record; no much larger clone is a single base apart. The time point label for this specimen denotes: newly diagnosed GD, antithyroid drugs for less than 3 months. For both TCR sequencing and RNA sequencing, RNA was extracted from PBMCs in TRIzol. Graves' disease was diagnosed according to American Thyroid Association guidelines. Patients for the study were recruited at an endocrinology department in Xi'an, China. Each patient gave approximately 9 milliliters of peripheral blood, collected in an EDTA anticoagulant tube. Ficoll Paque Plus density gradient separation was used to isolate PBMCs, and no further T cell sorting was done. RNA quality was checked with an Agilent 2100 Bioanalyzer and agarose gel, and concentration with a NanoDrop 2000. This sample is part of a study of regulatory T cells in long-lasting Graves disease (dated by TCRdb to about 2021). For the wider study: Antithyroid drugs had been taken for less than 3 months by newly diagnosed Graves' disease patients. A total of 33 samples were covered by TCR sequencing, comprising approximately 13 persistent and 20 or so newly diagnosed Graves' disease patients. Persistent Graves' disease patients were compared with newly diagnosed Graves' disease patients by peripheral blood TCR sequencing and RNA sequencing. The study was registered as a clinical trial and conducted in China.

Beyond this particular receptor, the publication reports: More public clonotypes were shared among persistent patients (fewer than 3,000) than among newly diagnosed patients (966). Compared with newly diagnosed patients, patients with persistent Graves' disease had lower TCR Shannon entropy and fewer highly expanded clones, which suggests clonal expansion. TRBV28, TRBJ1-2 and TRBJ2-5 were preferentially used in persistent disease, while TRBV20-1 and TRBJ2-1 were favored in newly diagnosed disease. The authors noted that the small sample size was a limitation that may lower accuracy. Only the TCR beta chain was sequenced and analyzed. Peripheral blood alone was examined, since thyroid tissue, which constituted the primary lesion, could not be accessed.

Libraries were constructed by multiplex PCR. Instrument used: Illumina HiSeq 4000. To build TCR beta libraries, CDR3 regions were amplified by Arm-PCR using iRepertoire HTBI primers. Before sequencing, the PCR products went through gel purification. In the original analysis: Gene usage analysis of CDR3 amino acid clonotypes relied on the approximately 60 TRBV and about 15 TRBJ segments identified across samples. COPE and FqMerger were used to merge the filtered high-quality paired reads into contigs. BLAST was used to align contigs to IMGT TRBV, TRBD and TRBJ reference genes, and CDR3 was defined according to IMGT. Clonotypes above 0.1% frequency were classified as highly expanded clones. Shannon entropy served as the measure of repertoire diversity, while the Gini coefficient captured V-J evenness. A clonotype found in more than one individual was treated as public. The public reads were reanalyzed by TCRdb: fastp trimming at Q25, MiXCR alignment, in-frame beta chains only. Entries that share a CDR3 protein sequence are merged under the most common genes and DNA. TCRdb's processing, not the study's, gives the V and J calls here. The sample table shows about 470,000 distinct CDR3 sequences, and 15% to 20% are seen once. The top ten clonotypes cover over 9% of the sample.

Counted from cysteine to phenylalanine, this CDR3 has 14 amino acids. This entry keeps only the CDR3 DNA: 42 bases, framed from base 1. Trimming takes 3 bases from V and 4 bases from J, and the germline ends sit 13 bases apart. The CDR1 and CDR2 encoded by the germline V gene are SQVTM and ANQGSEA. The data were also submitted as part of a second study, on T cells in Graves' hyperthyroidism and ophthalmopathy. The second paper further reports: A patient counted as having stable Graves' hyperthyroidism if no progression to ophthalmopathy occurred over 18 months of follow-up. Hyperthyroidism patients were newly diagnosed, had a disease duration of under 2 months, and were aged 18 to 65 years. Exclusion was applied to patients with uncontrolled infections, other autoimmune diseases, pregnancy or lactation. Clinical symptoms, serum thyroxine and TRAb, thyroid ultrasound, and orbital computed tomography formed the basis for the diagnoses. The first round of RT-PCR for the TCR CDR3 was performed with the HTBI primer set and the Qiagen OneStep RT-PCR kit. Most expanded thyroid clonotypes (frequency above 0.001) were also found in blood, which suggests that blood repertoires may mirror thyroid immune responses. A model built on a 13 V-J signature distinguished ophthalmopathy from stable hyperthyroidism, reaching roughly 88% sensitivity and around 81% specificity in cross-validation and 80%/75% in testing. In validation, the model predicted progression to ophthalmopathy a median of around 6.5 months before onset, with roughly 70% sensitivity and more than 72% specificity. A discovery cohort of approximately 100 patients, roughly 45 with Graves' ophthalmopathy and approximately 60 with stable Graves' hyperthyroidism, was used to find distinguishing TCR V-J signatures. An independent validation cohort of fewer than 20 hyperthyroidism patients and roughly 16 patients who later progressed to ophthalmopathy tested prospective prediction of ophthalmopathy. For training and testing, the 80 to 100 patients in the discovery cohort were randomly divided in a 7:3 ratio. In about 6 Graves' hyperthyroidism patients, the study also compared T-cell repertoires from thyroid tissue with T-cell repertoires from blood. After sampling, hyperthyroidism patients received methimazole starting at 30 mg daily, and ophthalmopathy patients received high-dose intravenous methylprednisolone. Libraries were constructed in a second round of multiplex PCR, after which size selection and purification were carried out. Libraries were sequenced paired-end with 100 bp reads on an Illumina HiSeq2000. SOAPnuke was used to process the raw data, throwing out any read that contained adapters or uncalled bases, had a mean Phred below 15, or lacked an exact constant-primer or identifier match. COPE v1.2.5 was used to merge high-quality paired reads, and clonotypes were defined as unique nucleotide sequences. MiTCR v1.1 was used to align clonotypes to the IMGT TRBV, TRBD and TRBJ reference segments. Only V-J combinations with frequency above 0.0001, covering about 99% of repertoires, were analysed. The TCS score was defined as F50 (clonal expansion) divided by E x V (chaos), with BLOSUM62-based TCRdist calculated between CDR3 peptides within each V-J. Welch's t-statistics and random forest reduced 450 to 600 V-J features to 10 to 15, which were used in a naive Bayes classifier (R e1071). Sample size was not statistically predetermined, and investigators were not blinded to group allocation. The paper reports TCR Vbeta CDR3 sequencing of fewer than 150 peripheral blood samples: around 45 ophthalmopathy, around 80 hyperthyroidism and approximately 17 progressor patients.

This receptor was taken from a man in his forties with Graves disease. Donor details come from another sample of the same person, matched by shared clones. The V and J segments used are TRBV29-1 and TRBJ2-1, with no confidently assigned D gene. The material sequenced was peripheral blood mononuclear cells (PBMCs), taken at new diagnosis, from a patient treated with antithyroid drugs. CDR3 sequence: CSVEGYFGYNEQFF. The sequence in DNA is TGCAGCGTTGAGGGGTATTTTGGGTACAATGAGCAGTTCTTC.